A selection of T cell receptor beta chains follows, all from one sample in a study of post-analysis software for immune sequencing data. MiXCR was run by TCRdb on the PCR reads, yielding one entry per CDR3 protein. Of about 160,000 distinct CDR3 sequences in the sample, around 34% were seen once. This sample comprised blood, obtained after autologous hematopoietic stem cell transplantation. All receptors derive from a girl aged 5-17 years with multiple sclerosis. Each CDR3 is given with its conserved first and last residue. D genes are given only for firm matches. The listing skips clone size in some rows; elsewhere it reads once, few, many or a size class.

v_call: TRBV5-1
j_call: TRBJ2-1
d_call: TRBD2
clone_size: -
cdr3_nt: TGCGCCAGCAGCGTCGGACTAGCGGGAGGGGGTAATGAGCAGTTCTTC
cdr3_aa: CASSVGLAGGGNEQFF

v_call: TRBV27
j_call: TRBJ2-7
d_call: -
clone_size: -
cdr3_nt: TGTGCCAGCAGTTTCCTCGGGCCGGGCGGGGTTGGATACGAGCAGTACTTC
cdr3_aa: CASSFLGPGGVGYEQYF

v_call: TRBV6-2/TRBV6-3
j_call: TRBJ2-1
d_call: TRBD2
clone_size: -
cdr3_nt: TGTGCCAGCAGTGGGGGACTAGCGGGAGCCTGGGATGAGCAGTTCTTC
cdr3_aa: CASSGGLAGAWDEQFF

v_call: TRBV7-2
j_call: TRBJ2-3
d_call: -
clone_size: -
cdr3_nt: TGTGCCAGCTCCTTCAGGGCCGGGGCAGATACGCAGTATTTT
cdr3_aa: CASSFRAGADTQYF

v_call: TRBV12-3/TRBV12-4
j_call: TRBJ1-6
d_call: -
clone_size: many
cdr3_nt: TGTGCCAGCAGTTTAGTGAGGGGTCAATCACCCCTCCACTTT
cdr3_aa: CASSLVRGQSPLHF

v_call: TRBV6-2/TRBV6-3
j_call: TRBJ2-3
d_call: TRBD2
clone_size: -
cdr3_nt: TGTGCCACCCAAAACGGGGGGGCAGATACGCAGTATTTT
cdr3_aa: CATQNGGADTQYF

v_call: TRBV4-3
j_call: TRBJ2-3
d_call: TRBD2
clone_size: few
cdr3_nt: TGCGCCAGCAGCCAAGATAAGGGACTAGCGGGTGGAAGGACAGATACGCAGTATTTT
cdr3_aa: CASSQDKGLAGGRTDTQYF

v_call: TRBV7-8
j_call: TRBJ2-1
d_call: TRBD2
clone_size: -
cdr3_nt: TGCGCCAGCGGCCAAGATGCAGCGGGGGGCCTAAACTCCTACAATGAGCAGTTCTTC
cdr3_aa: CASGQDAAGGLNSYNEQFF

v_call: TRBV24-1
j_call: TRBJ2-5
d_call: -
clone_size: few
cdr3_nt: TGTGCCACCAGTGGGGGCAGGGTCGGTGAGACCCAGTACTTC
cdr3_aa: CATSGGRVGETQYF

v_call: TRBV30
j_call: TRBJ1-2
d_call: TRBD1
clone_size: -
cdr3_nt: TGTGCCTGGAGTAGACAGGGGGCCTACTATGGCTACACCTTC
cdr3_aa: CAWSRQGAYYGYTF

v_call: TRBV18
j_call: TRBJ2-5
d_call: TRBD2
clone_size: -
cdr3_nt: TGTGCCAGCTCACCACCTTGGGCGGGAGTGGAGACCCAGTACTTC
cdr3_aa: CASSPPWAGVETQYF

v_call: TRBV21-1
j_call: TRBJ2-5
d_call: -
clone_size: -
cdr3_nt: TGTGCCAGCAGCAAAGTTGGCCCAAACGGAGAGACCCAGTACTTC
cdr3_aa: CASSKVGPNGETQYF

v_call: TRBV20-1
j_call: TRBJ2-6
d_call: TRBD1
clone_size: few
cdr3_nt: TGCAGTGCGCCGGGGACAGCAAGCTCTGGGGCCAACGTCCTGACTTTC
cdr3_aa: CSAPGTASSGANVLTF

v_call: TRBV24-1
j_call: TRBJ2-5
d_call: TRBD1
clone_size: few
cdr3_nt: TGTGCCACCAGTGATTTCCTGAGGACAGGGAAGGAGACCCAGTACTTC
cdr3_aa: CATSDFLRTGKETQYF

v_call: TRBV20-1
j_call: TRBJ2-1
d_call: -
clone_size: -
cdr3_nt: TGCAGTGTCTATCGGACCGCCGGCTACAATGAGCAGTTCTTC
cdr3_aa: CSVYRTAGYNEQFF

v_call: TRBV7-2
j_call: TRBJ2-3
d_call: TRBD2
clone_size: -
cdr3_nt: TGTGCCAGCAGCCCAACTAGCGGGAGACTAGATACGCAGTATTTT
cdr3_aa: CASSPTSGRLDTQYF

v_call: TRBV24-1
j_call: TRBJ2-1
d_call: -
clone_size: many
cdr3_nt: TGTGCCACCAGTGATTTGAACCGTGAGCAGTTCTTC
cdr3_aa: CATSDLNREQFF

v_call: TRBV12-3/TRBV12-4
j_call: TRBJ2-5
d_call: -
clone_size: -
cdr3_nt: TGTGCCAGCAGGGCCCTCGAGTTCCACAATGAGCAGTACTTC
cdr3_aa: CASRALEFHNEQYF

v_call: TRBV10-3
j_call: TRBJ1-2
d_call: -
clone_size: -
cdr3_nt: TGTGCCATCAATCACCCGGGAGGGGAAGGCTACACCTTC
cdr3_aa: CAINHPGGEGYTF

v_call: TRBV14
j_call: TRBJ2-5
d_call: -
clone_size: -
cdr3_nt: TGTGCCAGCAGCCAAGGGGTGTGGCAATTTCAAGAGACCCAGTACTTC
cdr3_aa: CASSQGVWQFQETQYF

v_call: TRBV28
j_call: TRBJ2-7
d_call: -
clone_size: -
cdr3_nt: TGTGCCAGCAGCATACGGAGACTAGCCTACGAGCAGTACTTC
cdr3_aa: CASSIRRLAYEQYF

v_call: TRBV7-9
j_call: TRBJ2-7
d_call: TRBD1
clone_size: -
cdr3_nt: TGTGCCAGCACCGAAGGGGGCTTGCCCTACGAGCAGTACTTC
cdr3_aa: CASTEGGLPYEQYF

v_call: TRBV4-2
j_call: TRBJ1-1
d_call: TRBD1
clone_size: -
cdr3_nt: TGTGCCAGCAGCCAAGATTCCCGACAGGGCGACACTAAAGCTTTCTTT
cdr3_aa: CASSQDSRQGDTKAFF

v_call: TRBV7-3
j_call: TRBJ2-2
d_call: TRBD2
clone_size: few
cdr3_nt: TGTGCCAGCAGCTTCCGGACTAGAGGGACCGGGGAGCTGTTTTTT
cdr3_aa: CASSFRTRGTGELFF

v_call: TRBV9
j_call: TRBJ2-7
d_call: -
clone_size: once
cdr3_nt: TGTGCCAGCAGCGTAGAAGTGAATTCCTACGAGCAGTACTTC
cdr3_aa: CASSVEVNSYEQYF

v_call: TRBV20-1
j_call: TRBJ2-7
d_call: -
clone_size: few
cdr3_nt: TGCAGTGTCCGGCCTTACGAGCAGTACTTC
cdr3_aa: CSVRPYEQYF

v_call: TRBV27
j_call: TRBJ2-1
d_call: -
clone_size: -
cdr3_nt: TGTGCCAGCAGTCTAGTCGCAAGAAATGAGCAGTTCTTC
cdr3_aa: CASSLVARNEQFF